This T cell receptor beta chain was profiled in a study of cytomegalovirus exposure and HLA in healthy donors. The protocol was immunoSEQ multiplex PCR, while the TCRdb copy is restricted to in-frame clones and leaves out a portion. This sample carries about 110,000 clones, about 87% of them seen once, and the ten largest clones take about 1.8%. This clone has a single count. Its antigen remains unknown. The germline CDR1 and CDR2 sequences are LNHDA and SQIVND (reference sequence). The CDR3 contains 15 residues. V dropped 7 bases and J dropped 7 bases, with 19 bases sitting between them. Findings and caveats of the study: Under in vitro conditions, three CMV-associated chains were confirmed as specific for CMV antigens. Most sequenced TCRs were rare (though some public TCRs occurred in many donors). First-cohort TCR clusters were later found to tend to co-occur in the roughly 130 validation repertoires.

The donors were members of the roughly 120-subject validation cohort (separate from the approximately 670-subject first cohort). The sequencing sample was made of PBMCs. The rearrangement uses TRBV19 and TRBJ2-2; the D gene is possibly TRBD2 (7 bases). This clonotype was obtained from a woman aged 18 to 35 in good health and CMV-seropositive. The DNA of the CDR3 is TGTGCCAGTACCCTGGGGGGGGGCCTACACGGGGAGCTGTTTTTT. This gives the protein CASTLGGGLHGELFF.